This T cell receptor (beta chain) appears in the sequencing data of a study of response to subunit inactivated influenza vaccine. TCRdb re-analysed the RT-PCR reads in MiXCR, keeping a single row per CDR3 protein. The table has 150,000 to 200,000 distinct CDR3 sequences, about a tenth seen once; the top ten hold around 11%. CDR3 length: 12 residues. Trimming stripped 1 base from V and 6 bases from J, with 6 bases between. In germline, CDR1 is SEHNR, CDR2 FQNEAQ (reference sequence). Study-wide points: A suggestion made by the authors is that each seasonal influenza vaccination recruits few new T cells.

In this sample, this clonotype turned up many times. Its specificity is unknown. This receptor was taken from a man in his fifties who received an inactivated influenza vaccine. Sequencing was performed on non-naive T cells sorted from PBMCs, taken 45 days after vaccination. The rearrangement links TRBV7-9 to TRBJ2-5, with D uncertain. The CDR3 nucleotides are TGTGCCAGCAGCTTAGATCGGAAGACCCAGTACTTC. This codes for CASSLDRKTQYF.